This T cell receptor beta chain was retrieved from a study of cytomegalovirus exposure and HLA in healthy donors. Study outcomes and limitations: While the bulk of TCR sequences proved rare, some public TCRs turned up in many donors. Confirmation in vitro established that a few CMV-associated chains were specific for CMV antigens.

Donors were drawn from the approximately 120-subject validation cohort, separate from the approximately 640-subject first cohort. The protocol was immunoSEQ multiplex PCR, while the TCRdb copy is restricted to in-frame clones and leaves out a portion. The sample has roughly 64,000 clones; roughly 96% are singletons. V was clipped by 4 bases and J by 1 base; unmatched bases: 5. The CDR3 covers 15 residues. Germline V gives CDR1 SGHVS, CDR2 FQNEAQ. Concerning this clone itself: Its antigen is not known.

The sample was PBMCs. This chain links TRBV7-8 with TRBJ1-1, with 8 nucleotides matching TRBD1. This clonotype was obtained from a woman younger than 30 in good health and CMV-seropositive. This CDR3 reads CASSSSGQENTEAFF. CDR3 nucleotides: TGTGCCAGCAGCTCCTCGGGACAGGAGAACACTGAAGCTTTCTTT.